What follows describes a single TCR beta chain. Its antigen remains unidentified. Using immunoSEQ multiplex PCR, the repertoire was profiled, and TCRdb retains in-frame clones only, with some absent. The top ten hold more than 0.75% of the sample, which has around 170,000 clones, roughly 90% seen once. This sample was taken from a study of T cell responses to AZD1222 COVID-19 vaccine. Overall study context: Pooled samples include second doses given at about 4 or 12 weeks. General observations from the study: Females outnumbered males among donors, who were mostly white British; clonal diversity was possibly underestimated. Only 5 or 6 people who got AZD1222 tested seropositive at baseline.

CDR1 is LNHDA and CDR2 is SQIVND in the germline V gene (reference sequence). Trimming left V 4 bases short and J 2 bases short, with 12 bases between. The CDR3 consists of 15 residues. This clonotype originated in an adult in good health. Sequenced material: peripheral blood, taken on day 0 of AZD1222 vaccination. The chain carries TRBV19 and TRBJ1-5; D not certain. The CDR3 DNA sequence: TGTGCCAGTAGTAGAGCCCCGCGCGGCAATCAGCCCCAGCATTTT. Amino acids: CASSRAPRGNQPQHF.